This record looks at one T cell receptor beta chain sequence and its context. V was pared by 4 bases and J by 4 bases, with 10 bases of the junction left unmatched. Germline V CDR1 and CDR2: SGHNT, YYREEE (reference sequence). This CDR3 spans 16 amino acids. These data originate in a study of Ad26.COV2.S vaccination and SARS-CoV-2 variants. TCRdb's table, derived via immunoSEQ multiplex PCR, lists solely in-frame clones and lacks some. The sample has 85,000 to 120,000 clones, over 60% seen once. The chain has TRBV5-4 and TRBJ2-3; 9 bases agree with TRBD1. This material consisted of peripheral blood, taken after recovery from COVID-19. The receptor comes from a human donor who had recovered from COVID-19. In DNA form, the CDR3 reads TGTGCCAGCAGCGAACGCCGGACAGGGGTCCCAGATACGCAGTATTTT. Translation: CASSERRTGVPDTQYF.